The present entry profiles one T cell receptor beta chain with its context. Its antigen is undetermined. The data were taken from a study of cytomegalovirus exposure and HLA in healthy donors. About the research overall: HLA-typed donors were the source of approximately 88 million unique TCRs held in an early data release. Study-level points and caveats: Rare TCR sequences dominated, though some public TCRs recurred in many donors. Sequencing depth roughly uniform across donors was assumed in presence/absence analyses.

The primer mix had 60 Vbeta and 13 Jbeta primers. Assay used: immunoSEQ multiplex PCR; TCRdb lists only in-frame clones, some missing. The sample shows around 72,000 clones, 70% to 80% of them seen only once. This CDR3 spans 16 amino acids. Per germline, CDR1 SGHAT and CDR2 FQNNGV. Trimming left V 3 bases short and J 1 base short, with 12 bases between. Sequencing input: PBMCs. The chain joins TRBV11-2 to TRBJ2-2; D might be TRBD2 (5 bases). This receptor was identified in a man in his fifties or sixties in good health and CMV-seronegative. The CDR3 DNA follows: TGTGCCAGCAGCTTTGCCTTGGCGGGGAACACCGGGGAGCTGTTTTTT. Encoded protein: CASSFALAGNTGELFF.